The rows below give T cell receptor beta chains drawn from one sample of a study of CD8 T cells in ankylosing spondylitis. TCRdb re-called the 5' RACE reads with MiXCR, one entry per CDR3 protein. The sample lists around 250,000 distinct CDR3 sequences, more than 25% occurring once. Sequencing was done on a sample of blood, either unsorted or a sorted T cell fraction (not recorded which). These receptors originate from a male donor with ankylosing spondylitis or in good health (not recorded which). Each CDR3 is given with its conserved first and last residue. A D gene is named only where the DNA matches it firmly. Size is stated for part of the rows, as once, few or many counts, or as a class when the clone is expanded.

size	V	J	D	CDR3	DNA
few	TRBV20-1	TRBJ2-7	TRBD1	CSARVPGQGAYEQYF	TGCAGTGCTAGAGTTCCGGGACAGGGGGCCTACGAGCAGTACTTC
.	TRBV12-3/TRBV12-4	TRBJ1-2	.	CASSLGQTNYGYTF	TGTGCCAGCAGTTTAGGGCAGACGAACTATGGCTACACCTTC
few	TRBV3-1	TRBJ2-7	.	CASSQVEGSYEQYF	TGTGCCAGCAGCCAAGTCGAAGGTTCCTACGAGCAGTACTTC
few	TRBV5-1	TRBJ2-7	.	CASSGPAYEQYF	TGCGCCAGCAGCGGTCCGGCCTACGAGCAGTACTTC
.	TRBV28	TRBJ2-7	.	CASSPQGVPSYEQYF	TGTGCCAGCAGCCCACAGGGAGTCCCATCCTACGAGCAGTACTTC
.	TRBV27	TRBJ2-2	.	CASSLSAGLHSNTGELFF	TGTGCCAGCAGTTTATCAGCAGGGCTGCATTCTAACACCGGGGAGCTGTTTTTT
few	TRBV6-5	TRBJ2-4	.	CASSYQGAPGIQYF	TGTGCCAGCAGTTATCAAGGGGCCCCAGGCATTCAGTACTTC
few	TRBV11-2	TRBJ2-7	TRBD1	CASSKQGQQGSTDSYEQYF	TGTGCCAGCAGCAAGCAGGGACAGCAGGGATCAACAGACTCCTACGAGCAGTACTTC
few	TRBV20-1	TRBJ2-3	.	CSGGPMGPTDTQYF	TGCAGTGGCGGTCCCATGGGGCCCACAGATACGCAGTATTTT
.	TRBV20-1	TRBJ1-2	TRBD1	CSASNSGGGHGYTF	TGCAGTGCTAGCAATTCAGGGGGCGGCCATGGCTACACCTTC
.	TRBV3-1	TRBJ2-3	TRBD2	CASSQDSSGRESTDTQYF	TGTGCCAGCAGCCAAGATTCCTCGGGGAGGGAGAGCACAGATACGCAGTATTTT